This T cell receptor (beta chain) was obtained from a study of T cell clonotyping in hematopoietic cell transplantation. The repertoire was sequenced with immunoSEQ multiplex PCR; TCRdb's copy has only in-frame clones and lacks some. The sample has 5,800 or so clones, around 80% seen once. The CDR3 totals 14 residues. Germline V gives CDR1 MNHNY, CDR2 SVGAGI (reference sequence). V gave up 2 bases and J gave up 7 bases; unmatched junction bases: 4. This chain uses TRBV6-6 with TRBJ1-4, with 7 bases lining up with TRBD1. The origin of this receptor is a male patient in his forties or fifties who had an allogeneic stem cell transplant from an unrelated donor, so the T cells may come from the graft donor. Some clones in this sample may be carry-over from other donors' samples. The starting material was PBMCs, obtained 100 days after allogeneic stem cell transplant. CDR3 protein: CASSYEGAREKLFF. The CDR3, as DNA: TGTGCCAGCAGTTACGAGGGGGCGCGTGAAAAACTGTTTTTT.